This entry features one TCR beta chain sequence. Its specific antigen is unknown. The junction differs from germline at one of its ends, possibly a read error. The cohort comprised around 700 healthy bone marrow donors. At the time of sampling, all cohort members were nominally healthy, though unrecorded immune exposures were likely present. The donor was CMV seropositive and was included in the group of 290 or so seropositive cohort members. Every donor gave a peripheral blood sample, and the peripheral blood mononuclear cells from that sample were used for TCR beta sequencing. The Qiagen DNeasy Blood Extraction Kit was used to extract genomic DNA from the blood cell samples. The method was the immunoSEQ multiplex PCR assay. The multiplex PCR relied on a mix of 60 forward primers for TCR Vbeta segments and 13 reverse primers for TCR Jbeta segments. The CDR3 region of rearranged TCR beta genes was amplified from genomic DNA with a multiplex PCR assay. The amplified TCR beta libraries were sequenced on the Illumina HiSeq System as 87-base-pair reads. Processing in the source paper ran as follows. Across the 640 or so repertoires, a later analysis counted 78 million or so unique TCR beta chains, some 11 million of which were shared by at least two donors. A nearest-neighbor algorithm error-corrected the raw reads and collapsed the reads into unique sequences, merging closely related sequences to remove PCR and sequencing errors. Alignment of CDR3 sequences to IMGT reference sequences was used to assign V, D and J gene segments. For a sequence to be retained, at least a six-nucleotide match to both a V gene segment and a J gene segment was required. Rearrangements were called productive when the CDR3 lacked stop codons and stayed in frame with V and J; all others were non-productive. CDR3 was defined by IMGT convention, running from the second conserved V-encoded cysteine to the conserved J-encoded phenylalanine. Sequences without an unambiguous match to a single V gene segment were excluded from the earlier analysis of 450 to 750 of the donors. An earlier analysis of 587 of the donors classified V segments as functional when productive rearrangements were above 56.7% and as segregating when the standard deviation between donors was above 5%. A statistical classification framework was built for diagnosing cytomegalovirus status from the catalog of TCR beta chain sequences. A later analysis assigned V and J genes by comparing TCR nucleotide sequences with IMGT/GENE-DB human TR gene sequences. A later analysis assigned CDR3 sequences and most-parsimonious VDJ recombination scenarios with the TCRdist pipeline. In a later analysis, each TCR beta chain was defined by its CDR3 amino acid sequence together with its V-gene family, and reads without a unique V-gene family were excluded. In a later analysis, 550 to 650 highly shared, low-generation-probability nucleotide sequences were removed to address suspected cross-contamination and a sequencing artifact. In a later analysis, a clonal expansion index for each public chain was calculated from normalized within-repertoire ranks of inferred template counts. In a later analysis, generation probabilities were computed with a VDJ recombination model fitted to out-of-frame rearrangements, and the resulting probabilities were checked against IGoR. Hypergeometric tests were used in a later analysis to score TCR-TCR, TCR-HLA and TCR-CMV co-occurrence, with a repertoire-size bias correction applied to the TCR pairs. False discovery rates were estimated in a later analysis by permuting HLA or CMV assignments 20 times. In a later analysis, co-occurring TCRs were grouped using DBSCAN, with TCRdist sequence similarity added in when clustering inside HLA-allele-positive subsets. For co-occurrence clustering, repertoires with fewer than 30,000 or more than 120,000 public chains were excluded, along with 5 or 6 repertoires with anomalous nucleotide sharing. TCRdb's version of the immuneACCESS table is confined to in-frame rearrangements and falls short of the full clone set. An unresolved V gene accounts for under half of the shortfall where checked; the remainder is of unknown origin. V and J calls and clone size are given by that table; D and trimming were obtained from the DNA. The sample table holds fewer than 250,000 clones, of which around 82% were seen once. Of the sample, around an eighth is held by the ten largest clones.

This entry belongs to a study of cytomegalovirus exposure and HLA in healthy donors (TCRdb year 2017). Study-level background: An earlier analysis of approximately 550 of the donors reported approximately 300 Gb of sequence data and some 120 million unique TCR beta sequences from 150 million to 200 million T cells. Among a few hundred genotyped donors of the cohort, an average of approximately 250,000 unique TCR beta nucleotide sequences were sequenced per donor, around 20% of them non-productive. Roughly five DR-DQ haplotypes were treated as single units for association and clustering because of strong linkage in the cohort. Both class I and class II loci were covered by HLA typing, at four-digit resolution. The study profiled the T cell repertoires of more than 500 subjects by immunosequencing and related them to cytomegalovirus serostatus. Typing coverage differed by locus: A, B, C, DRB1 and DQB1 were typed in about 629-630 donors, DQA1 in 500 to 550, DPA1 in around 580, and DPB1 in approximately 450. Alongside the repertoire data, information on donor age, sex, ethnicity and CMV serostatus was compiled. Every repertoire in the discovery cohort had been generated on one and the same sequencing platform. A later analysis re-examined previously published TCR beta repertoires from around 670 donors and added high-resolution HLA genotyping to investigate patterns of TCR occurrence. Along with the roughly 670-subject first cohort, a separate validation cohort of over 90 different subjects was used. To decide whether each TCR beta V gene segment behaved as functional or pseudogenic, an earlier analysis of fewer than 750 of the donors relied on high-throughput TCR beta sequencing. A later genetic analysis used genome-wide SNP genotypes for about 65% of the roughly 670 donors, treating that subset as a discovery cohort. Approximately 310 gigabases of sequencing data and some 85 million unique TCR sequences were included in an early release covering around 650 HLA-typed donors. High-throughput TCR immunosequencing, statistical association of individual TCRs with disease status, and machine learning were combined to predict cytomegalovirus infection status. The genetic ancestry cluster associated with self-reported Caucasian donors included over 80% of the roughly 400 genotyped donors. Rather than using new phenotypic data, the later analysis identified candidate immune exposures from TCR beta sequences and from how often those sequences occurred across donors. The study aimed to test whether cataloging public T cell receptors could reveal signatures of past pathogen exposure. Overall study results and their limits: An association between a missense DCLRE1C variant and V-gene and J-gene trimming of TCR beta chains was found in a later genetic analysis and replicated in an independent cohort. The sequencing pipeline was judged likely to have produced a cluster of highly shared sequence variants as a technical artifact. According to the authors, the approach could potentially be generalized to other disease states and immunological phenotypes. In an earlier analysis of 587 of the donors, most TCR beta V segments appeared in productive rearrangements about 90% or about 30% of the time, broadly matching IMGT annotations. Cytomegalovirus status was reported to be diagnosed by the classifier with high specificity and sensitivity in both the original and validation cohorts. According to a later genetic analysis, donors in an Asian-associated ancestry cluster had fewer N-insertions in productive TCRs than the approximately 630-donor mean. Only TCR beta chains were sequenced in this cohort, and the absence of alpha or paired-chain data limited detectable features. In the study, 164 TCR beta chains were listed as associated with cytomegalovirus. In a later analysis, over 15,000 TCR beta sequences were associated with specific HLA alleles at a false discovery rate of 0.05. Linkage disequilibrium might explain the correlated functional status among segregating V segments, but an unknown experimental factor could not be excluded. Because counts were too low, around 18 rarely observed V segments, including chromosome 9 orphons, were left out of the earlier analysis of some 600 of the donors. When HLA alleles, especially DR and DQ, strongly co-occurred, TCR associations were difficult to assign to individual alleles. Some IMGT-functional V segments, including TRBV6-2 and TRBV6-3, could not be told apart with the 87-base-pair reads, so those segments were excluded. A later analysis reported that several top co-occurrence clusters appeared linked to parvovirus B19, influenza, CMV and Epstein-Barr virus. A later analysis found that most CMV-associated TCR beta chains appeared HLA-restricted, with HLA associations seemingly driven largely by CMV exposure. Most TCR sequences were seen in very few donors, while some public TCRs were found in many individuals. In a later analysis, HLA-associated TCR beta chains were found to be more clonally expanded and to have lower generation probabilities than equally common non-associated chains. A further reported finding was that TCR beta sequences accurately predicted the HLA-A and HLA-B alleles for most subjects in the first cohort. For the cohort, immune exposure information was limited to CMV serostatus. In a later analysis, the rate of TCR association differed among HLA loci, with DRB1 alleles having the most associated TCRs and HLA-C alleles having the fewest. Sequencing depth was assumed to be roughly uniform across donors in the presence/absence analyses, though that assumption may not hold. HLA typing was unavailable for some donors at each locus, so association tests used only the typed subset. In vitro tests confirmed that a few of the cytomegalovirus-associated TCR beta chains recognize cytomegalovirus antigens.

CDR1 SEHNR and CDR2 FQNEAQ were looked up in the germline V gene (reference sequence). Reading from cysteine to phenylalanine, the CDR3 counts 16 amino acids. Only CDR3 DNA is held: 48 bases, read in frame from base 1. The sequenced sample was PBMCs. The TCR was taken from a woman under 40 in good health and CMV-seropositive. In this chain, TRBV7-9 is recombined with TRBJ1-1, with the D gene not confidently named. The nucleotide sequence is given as TGTTCCAGCAGCTTAGAACGGGAGCCCCGAGTCACTGAAGCTTTCTTT. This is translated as CSSSLEREPRVTEAFF.